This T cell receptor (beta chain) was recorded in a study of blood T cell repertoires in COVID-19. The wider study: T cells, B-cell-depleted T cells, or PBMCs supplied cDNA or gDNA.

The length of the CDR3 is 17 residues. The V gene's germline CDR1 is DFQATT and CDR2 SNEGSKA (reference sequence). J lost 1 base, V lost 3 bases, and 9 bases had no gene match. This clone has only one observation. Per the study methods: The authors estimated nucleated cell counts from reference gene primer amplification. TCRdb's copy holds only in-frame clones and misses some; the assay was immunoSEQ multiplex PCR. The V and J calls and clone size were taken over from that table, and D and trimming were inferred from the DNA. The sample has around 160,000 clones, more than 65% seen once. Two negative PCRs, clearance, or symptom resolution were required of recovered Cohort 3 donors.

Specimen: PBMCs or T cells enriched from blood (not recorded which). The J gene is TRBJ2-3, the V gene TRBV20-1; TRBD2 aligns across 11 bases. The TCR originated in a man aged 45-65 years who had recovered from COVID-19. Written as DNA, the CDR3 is TGCAGTGCTAGTTTTTTCGGGACTAGCGGAGGCACAGATACGCAGTATTTT. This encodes CSASFFGTSGGTDTQYF.